The sample holds a few counts of the clone carrying this T cell receptor beta chain. Its antigen is undetermined. CDR1 is SNHLY and CDR2 is FYNNEI in the germline V gene. Trimming left V 0 bases short and J 8 bases short, with 7 bases between. This CDR3 has 12 amino acids. The record originates from a study of memory CD4+ T cells and cytomegalovirus serostatus. For the study at large: Donors were healthy Belgian adults, 9 CMV seropositive and around 23 seronegative.

Points from the study as a whole: The CMV-associated TCR signature appears largely within the CD4+ memory repertoire.

Single viable CD3+CD4+CD8-CD45RO+ cells were sorted as the memory CD4+ T cells. CMV serostatus came from serum IgG against pp150, pp28, p38, p52. Study processing details: Out-of-frame sequences were removed, leaving 2 million or so distinct TCRbeta sequences. The protocol was immunoSEQ multiplex PCR, while the TCRdb copy is restricted to in-frame clones and leaves out a portion. V and J calls plus clone size are reproduced from that table; the DNA served to infer D and trimming. The sample comprises some 45,000 clones, roughly 74% of which are singletons, and 1.2% rests with the top ten. The sequence derives from an adult in good health and CMV-seropositive. The V call is TRBV2, the J call TRBJ1-2; D ambiguous. Sample: memory CD4+ T cells from blood. The CDR3 spells CASSEAWEGYTF. The CDR3 nucleotides are TGTGCCAGCAGTGAAGCGTGGGAAGGCTACACCTTC.